These 7 T cell receptor beta chains came from one sample sequenced in a study of blood T cell repertoires in COVID-19. Here immunoSEQ multiplex PCR was the method, and the copy in TCRdb shows in-frame clones only, minus some. The data contain about 160,000 clones, around 92% of them singletons. Sequenced input: peripheral blood. These receptors came from a man aged 30 to 45 with COVID-19, enrolled during active disease.

V is TRBV4-2 and J is TRBJ1-6; D is uncertain. The CDR3 has 14 residues. The V gene's germline CDR1 is LGHNA and CDR2 YNFKEQ. Deletions cut 0 bases from V and 8 bases from J, with 8 bases between. The CDR3 DNA reads TGTGCCAGCAGCCAAGAAATCGGGTATTCACCCCTCCACTTT. Residues: CASSQEIGYSPLHF.

The chain couples TRBV19 to TRBJ2-7; 9 positions agree with TRBD1. Germline loops: CDR1 LNHDA, CDR2 SQIVND (reference sequence). This CDR3 is built from 14 residues. V dropped 5 bases and J dropped 5; count of bases not matched to a gene: 7. Here the CDR3 reads CASSPTDRGDEQYF. In DNA form, the CDR3 reads TGTGCCAGTAGTCCCACGGACAGGGGCGACGAGCAGTACTTC.

The gene calls are TRBV5-6 and TRBJ2-7; 10 bases match TRBD2. Per the germline V gene, CDR1 is SGHDT and CDR2 is YYEEEE. The ends lost 1 base at V and 4 bases at J; junction bases unmatched: 5. The CDR3 totals 15 residues. The CDR3 DNA reads TGTGCCAGCAGCTTGCTAGCGGGGGCTTCTTACGAGCAGTACTTC. Residues: CASSLLAGASYEQYF. Based on the CDR3 plus reference TRBV5-6 and TRBJ2-7, the full variable domain is DAGVTQSPTHLIKTRGQQVTLRCSPKSGHDTVSWYQQALGQGPQFIFQYYEEEERQRGNFPDRFSGHQFPNYSSELNVNALLLGDSALYLCASSLLAGASYEQYFGPGTRLTVT.

This chain joins TRBV6-5 and TRBJ2-7; D is unresolved. The CDR3 is 14 amino acids. Trimming took off 6 bases at V and 2 bases at J, with 14 bases between the two ends. Germline V gives CDR1 MNHEY, CDR2 SVGAGI. The CDR3 nucleotides are TGTGCCAGCAGCCGAACCCCGCGAGCCTACGAGCAGTACTTC. It is translated as CASSRTPRAYEQYF.

V is TRBV28 and J is TRBJ1-1, with 10 bases lining up with TRBD1. Germline CDR1 is MDHEN and CDR2 is SYDVKM. V lost 7 bases to trimming and J lost 5 bases; unmatched junction nucleotides: 13. The CDR3 totals 16 residues. The CDR3 DNA is TGTGCCAGCATTAATCTACCGGGACAGGGGAGGACTGAAGCTTTCTTT. It encodes CASINLPGQGRTEAFF.

This rearrangement joins TRBV5-1 to TRBJ1-2, with a tentative D call TRBD1 (6 bases). The CDR3 consists of 15 residues. Looked up from germline, CDR1 is SGHRS and CDR2 is YFSETQ. V dropped 3 bases and J dropped 1 base, with 13 bases sitting between them. The CDR3 region has the DNA TGCGCCAGCAGCTCATGGGACACCTTTAACTATGGCTACACCTTC. Translating gives CASSSWDTFNYGYTF.

The CDR3 spells CASSQDLRGDTQYF. DNA for the CDR3: TGTGCCAGCAGCCAAGACCTCAGGGGAGATACGCAGTATTTT. The chain uses TRBV4-2 and TRBJ2-3, with D perhaps TRBD1 (6 bases). This CDR3 contains 14 residues. V lost 0 bases and J 5 bases, leaving 9 bases between the germline ends. Germline V gene data show CDR1 as LGHNA and CDR2 as YNFKEQ.